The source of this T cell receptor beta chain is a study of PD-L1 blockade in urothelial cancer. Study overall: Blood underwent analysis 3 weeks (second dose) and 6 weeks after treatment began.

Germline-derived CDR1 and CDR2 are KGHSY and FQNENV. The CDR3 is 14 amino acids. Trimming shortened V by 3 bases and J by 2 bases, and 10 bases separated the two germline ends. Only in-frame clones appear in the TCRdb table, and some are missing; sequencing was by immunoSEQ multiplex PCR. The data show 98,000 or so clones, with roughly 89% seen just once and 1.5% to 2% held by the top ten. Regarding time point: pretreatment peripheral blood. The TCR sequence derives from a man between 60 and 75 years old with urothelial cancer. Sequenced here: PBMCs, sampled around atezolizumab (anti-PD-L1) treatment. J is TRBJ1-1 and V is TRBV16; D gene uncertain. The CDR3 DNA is TGTGCCAGCAGCCATCAGGCCGGAAACACTGAAGCTTTCTTT. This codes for CASSHQAGNTEAFF.